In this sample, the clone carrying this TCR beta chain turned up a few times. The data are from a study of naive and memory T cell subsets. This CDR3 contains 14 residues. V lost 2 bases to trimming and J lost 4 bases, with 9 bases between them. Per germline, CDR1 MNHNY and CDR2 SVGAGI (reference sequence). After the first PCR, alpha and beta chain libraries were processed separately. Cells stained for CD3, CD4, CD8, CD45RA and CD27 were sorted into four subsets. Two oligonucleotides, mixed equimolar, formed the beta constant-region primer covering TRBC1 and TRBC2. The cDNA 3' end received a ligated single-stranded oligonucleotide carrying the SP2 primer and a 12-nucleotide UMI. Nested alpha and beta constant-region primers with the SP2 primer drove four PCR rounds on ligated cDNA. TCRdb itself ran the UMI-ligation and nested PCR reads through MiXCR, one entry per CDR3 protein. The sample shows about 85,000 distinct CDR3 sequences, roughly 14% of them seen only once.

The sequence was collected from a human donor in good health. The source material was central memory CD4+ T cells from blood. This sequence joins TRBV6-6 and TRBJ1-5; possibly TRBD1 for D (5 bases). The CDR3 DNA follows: TGTGCCAGCAGTTACACGCAGGGTAATCAGCCCCAGCATTTT. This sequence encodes CASSYTQGNQPQHF.